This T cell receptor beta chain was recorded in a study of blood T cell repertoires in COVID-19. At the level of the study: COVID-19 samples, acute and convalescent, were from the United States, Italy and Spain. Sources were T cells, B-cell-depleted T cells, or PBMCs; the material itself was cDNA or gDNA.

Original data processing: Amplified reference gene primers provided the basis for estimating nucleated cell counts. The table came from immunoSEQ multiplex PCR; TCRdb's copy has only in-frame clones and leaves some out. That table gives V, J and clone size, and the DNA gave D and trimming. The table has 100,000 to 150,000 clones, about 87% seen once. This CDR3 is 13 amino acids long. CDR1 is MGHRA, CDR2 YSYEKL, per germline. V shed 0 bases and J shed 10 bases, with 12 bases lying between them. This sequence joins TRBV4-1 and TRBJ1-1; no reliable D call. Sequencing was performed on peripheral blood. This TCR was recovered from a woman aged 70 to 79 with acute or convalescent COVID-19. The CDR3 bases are TGCGCCAGCAGCCAAGAAATCGGTAGTAGAGCTTTCTTT. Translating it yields CASSQEIGSRAFF.